The clone carrying this TCR beta chain was detected once. Germline V CDR1 and CDR2: MNHEY, SMNVEV (reference sequence). This CDR3 contains 19 residues. Unmatched junction bases numbered 17, after V lost 5 bases and J lost 0 bases. The data stem from a study of STAT5B mutations in CD4+ large granular lymphocyte leukemia. The repertoire was sequenced with immunoSEQ multiplex PCR; TCRdb's copy has only in-frame clones and lacks some. Here the sample spans some 28,000 clones, over 60% being singletons. Sample: CD4+ T cells from blood buffy coats. The genes are TRBV27 and TRBJ1-2; 8 nucleotides align to TRBD1. This clonotype was obtained from a human donor in good health. The CDR3 nucleotides read TGTGCCAGCAGTCAATTTTCCGGGACAGGAGGGCCCTCTAACTATGGCTACACCTTC. This encodes CASSQFSGTGGPSNYGYTF.